This TCR beta chain derives from a study of shared clonotypes between healthy human individuals. Study observations and caveats: Generally, estimated richness proved larger in naive subsets than it did in memory subsets. Sampling covered nothing but blood. Tissue TCR repertoires likely differ from those found in blood.

This clone was seen ten or more times. What it binds is unknown. At the DNA level, this CDR3 is encoded by other sequences in the same sample as well. The V segment lost 2 bases and the J segment 9 bases; nucleotides outside the gene matches: 7. CDR3 size: 15 residues. Germline loops: CDR1 SGHRS, CDR2 YFSETQ. Clones were read by immunoSEQ multiplex PCR, and TCRdb kept only the in-frame ones, dropping some. The table records 850,000 to 1,200,000 clones, approximately 70% of them present only once. The chain is built from TRBV5-1 and TRBJ1-4, with 10 nucleotides matching TRBD1. The sequence came from a man between 18 and 29 years old in good health. The sample comprised memory CD4+ T cells sorted from blood. Documented subset: CD45RA-negative fraction. This CDR3 reads CASSFGTGEGQKLFF. DNA of the CDR3: TGCGCCAGCAGCTTCGGGACAGGGGAGGGACAAAAACTGTTTTTT.